The rows below give T cell receptor beta chains drawn from one sample of a study of response to subunit inactivated influenza vaccine. MiXCR was run by TCRdb on the RT-PCR reads, yielding one entry per CDR3 protein. The table records over 750,000 distinct CDR3 sequences, 21% of them present only once. Sequencing used PBMCs from blood, obtained around 5 days after vaccination. Source of these receptors: a man aged 45 to 65 who received an inactivated influenza vaccine. Both conserved end residues are part of each CDR3. Each record gives: CDR3 DNA, CDR3 protein, J gene, CDR3 length, V gene, clone size, D gene. A D gene is named only where the DNA matches it firmly. Size is omitted from some rows. Given values are once, few, many or a class for expanded clones.

CDR3nt: TGTGCCAGCGAGCCCCTCGGAGCTTCTGGAAACACCATATATTTT
CDR3aa: CASEPLGASGNTIYF
j_gene: TRBJ1-3
len: 15
v_gene: TRBV12-3/TRBV12-4
abundance: NA
d_gene: NA

CDR3nt: TGTGCCAGCAGGGGCCGGGACAGGGGGCACGAGCAGTACTTC
CDR3aa: CASRGRDRGHEQYF
j_gene: TRBJ2-7
len: 14
v_gene: TRBV11-2
abundance: NA
d_gene: TRBD1

CDR3nt: TGTGCCAGCAGTTACTCCCTAGCGAGGGGGGACATTCAGTACTTC
CDR3aa: CASSYSLARGDIQYF
j_gene: TRBJ2-4
len: 15
v_gene: TRBV6-5
abundance: few
d_gene: NA

CDR3nt: TGTGCCAGCAGCTTTGGGACAGGGCGGGCAGATACGCAGTATTTT
CDR3aa: CASSFGTGRADTQYF
j_gene: TRBJ2-3
len: 15
v_gene: TRBV7-9
abundance: NA
d_gene: TRBD1

CDR3nt: TGCAGTGCTAGAGTGGGGGAGCACGAGCAGTACTTC
CDR3aa: CSARVGEHEQYF
j_gene: TRBJ2-7
len: 12
v_gene: TRBV20-1
abundance: few
d_gene: NA

CDR3nt: TGTGCCAGCAGCACAGGGGTTAATGAAAAACTGTTTTTT
CDR3aa: CASSTGVNEKLFF
j_gene: TRBJ1-4
len: 13
v_gene: TRBV12-3/TRBV12-4
abundance: NA
d_gene: TRBD1

CDR3nt: TGTGCCAGCAGCCAAGATTCGATTGGAGTCTACAATGAGCAGTTCTTC
CDR3aa: CASSQDSIGVYNEQFF
j_gene: TRBJ2-1
len: 16
v_gene: TRBV4-2
abundance: few
d_gene: NA

CDR3nt: TGTGCCAGCAGCTTAGATTGGACAGAAAGGTTCCACGAGCAGTACTTC
CDR3aa: CASSLDWTERFHEQYF
j_gene: TRBJ2-7
len: 16
v_gene: TRBV11-1
abundance: NA
d_gene: NA

CDR3nt: TGCGCCAGCAGCTTGGGAGTAGCGGGGTCCACAGATACGCAGTATTTT
CDR3aa: CASSLGVAGSTDTQYF
j_gene: TRBJ2-3
len: 16
v_gene: TRBV5-1
abundance: NA
d_gene: TRBD2

CDR3nt: TGTGCCAGCAGTTTAGGGGGGACTGGGGATACGCAGTATTTT
CDR3aa: CASSLGGTGDTQYF
j_gene: TRBJ2-3
len: 14
v_gene: TRBV12-3/TRBV12-4
abundance: NA
d_gene: NA

CDR3nt: TGTGCCAGCAGTTGGGCTCGGACGGGACTCGGGACAGATACGCAGTATTTT
CDR3aa: CASSWARTGLGTDTQYF
j_gene: TRBJ2-3
len: 17
v_gene: TRBV27
abundance: NA
d_gene: NA

CDR3nt: TGTGCCTGGAGTGCGGCCAAAAACATTCAGTACTTC
CDR3aa: CAWSAAKNIQYF
j_gene: TRBJ2-4
len: 12
v_gene: TRBV30
abundance: many
d_gene: NA

CDR3nt: TGTGCCACCAGCAACCCGGGGGGCAATGAGCAGTTCTTC
CDR3aa: CATSNPGGNEQFF
j_gene: TRBJ2-1
len: 13
v_gene: TRBV24-1
abundance: NA
d_gene: TRBD2

CDR3nt: TGTGCCAGCAGCGTGGGGGCAGGGACGTCTTACAATGAGCAGTTCTTC
CDR3aa: CASSVGAGTSYNEQFF
j_gene: TRBJ2-1
len: 16
v_gene: TRBV7-6
abundance: NA
d_gene: NA